Listed here is a single T cell receptor (beta chain). No antigen is known for it. The data originate from a study of regulatory T cells in long-lasting Graves disease. The study's findings and limits: Less diverse TCR repertoires were seen in persistent Graves' patients than in newly diagnosed ones.

Time point denoted: persistent/refractory GD, antithyroid drugs over 5 years with positive TRAb. Construction of the TCR library relied on RNA isolated from PBMCs. In building TCR beta libraries, iRepertoire HTBI primers were used together with Arm-PCR of CDR3 regions. TCRdb recomputed calls from the multiplex PCR reads with MiXCR, one row per CDR3 protein. The data hold 700,000 or so distinct CDR3 sequences, with 25% to 30% observed a single time. Germline values: CDR1 MNHGY, CDR2 SVAAGI. V was pared by 3 bases and J by 4 bases, with 12 bases between. This CDR3 comprises 14 residues. Sequences were derived from peripheral blood mononuclear cells (PBMCs), sampled when the disease was refractory, from a patient treated with antithyroid drugs. The rearrangement joins TRBV6-9 to TRBJ1-2, with a weak D call TRBD1 (5 bases). The TCR originated in a female donor with Graves disease. The CDR3 loop reads CASSYSRDLYGYTF. The CDR3 DNA sequence: TGTGCCAGCAGTTACAGCCGGGACCTCTATGGCTACACCTTC.